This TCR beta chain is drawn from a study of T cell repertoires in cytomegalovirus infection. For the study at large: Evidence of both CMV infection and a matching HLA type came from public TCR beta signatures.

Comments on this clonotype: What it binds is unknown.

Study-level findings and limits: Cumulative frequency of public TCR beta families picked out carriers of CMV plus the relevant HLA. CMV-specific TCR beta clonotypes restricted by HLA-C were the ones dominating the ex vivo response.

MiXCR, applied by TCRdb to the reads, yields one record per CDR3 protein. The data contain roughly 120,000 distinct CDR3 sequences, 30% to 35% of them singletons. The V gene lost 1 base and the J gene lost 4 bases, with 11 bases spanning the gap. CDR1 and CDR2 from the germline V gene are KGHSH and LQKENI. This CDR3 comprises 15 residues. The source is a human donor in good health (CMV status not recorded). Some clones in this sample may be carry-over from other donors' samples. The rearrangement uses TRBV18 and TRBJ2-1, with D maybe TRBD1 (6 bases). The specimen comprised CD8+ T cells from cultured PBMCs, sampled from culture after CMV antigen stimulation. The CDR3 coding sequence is TGTGCCAGCTCACCACGGACAGAAGGGTACAATGAGCAGTTCTTC. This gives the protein CASSPRTEGYNEQFF.